This T cell receptor (beta chain) was documented in a study of cytomegalovirus exposure and HLA in healthy donors. Overall study context: An earlier analysis identified 120 million or so unique TCR beta sequences in about 200 million T cells.

It was with 60 Vbeta and 13 Jbeta primers that the PCR ran. In the source study's methods: Roughly 80 million unique TCR beta chains, some 11 million shared, were counted in a later analysis. TCRdb keeps only in-frame clones here, not all; method: immunoSEQ multiplex PCR. V, J and clone size derive from that table, while D and trimming were established from the DNA sequence. The sample has more than 95,000 clones, more than 65% seen once. The CDR3 extends over 15 amino acids. Unmatched junction bases numbered 5, after V lost 2 bases and J lost 5 bases. The germline V gene has CDR1 SGHRS and CDR2 YFSETQ. Comments on this clone: The antigen is undetermined.

Study-wide results and limits: With DRB1 most and HLA-C fewest, TCR association rates differed between HLA loci in a later analysis. Accounts indicate the classifier identified cytomegalovirus status with strong specificity and sensitivity.

This TCR came from a woman aged 55-69 years in good health and CMV-seropositive. The chain combines TRBV5-1 with TRBJ2-5; TRBD1 aligns across 11 bases. Material for sequencing was PBMCs. The CDR3 DNA follows: TGCGCCAGCAGCTTCAGGACAGGGGGCGTGGAGACCCAGTACTTC. Translated, it gives CASSFRTGGVETQYF.